This T cell receptor (beta chain) was sequenced for a study of early T cells in non-severe SARS-CoV-2 infection. Study background: The chains were unpaired, and the sequenced material was bulk RNA from unsorted whole blood. Overall study results and limits: In VDJdb matching, anti-spike CD8 responses were favored while private and CD4 specificities went missing.

Attachment of unique molecular identifiers to individual cDNA molecules was performed. TCRdb re-derived calls from the 5' RACE reads in MiXCR, one entry per CDR3 protein. Here the sample spans fewer than 120,000 distinct CDR3 sequences, over 9.5% being singletons. This clonotype showed up just a few times. What it binds is unknown. Trimming cost V 3 bases and J 4 bases; bases outside gene matches: 14. There are 18 residues in the CDR3. Germline assignment: CDR1 LGHDT and CDR2 YNNKEL (reference sequence). The origin of this receptor is an adult who was a healthcare worker with PCR-confirmed SARS-CoV-2 infection or an uninfected control (not recorded which). The sample here was whole blood, taken at baseline. The chain is built from TRBV3-1 and TRBJ2-5; 10 bases map to TRBD2. The CDR3 coding sequence is TGTGCCAGCAGCCAGGGGAATGTCCCTAGCGGGGGACGAGAGACCCAGTACTTC. Translated: CASSQGNVPSGGRETQYF.